In its sample, the clone carrying this T cell receptor (beta chain) was seen once. The entry originates in a study of T-cell memory formation after mild COVID-19. V was cut by 10 bases and J by 15 bases, with 22 bases left in between. This CDR3 is built from 12 residues. Germline V CDR1 and CDR2: MDHEN, SYDVKM. Barcoded TCR alpha and TCR beta cDNA libraries with UMIs came from 5'RACE using constant-segment primers. TCRdb redid the calling of the 5' RACE reads with MiXCR, one entry per CDR3 protein. Counted here are roughly 350,000 distinct CDR3 sequences, roughly 21% occurring once; the ten biggest clones make up about an eighth.

The clonotype originates from an adult woman who had mild COVID-19 (a few samples of this study predate the infection). Cell type and time point are not known. Sequencing was performed on PBMCs or a T cell subset sorted from them (not recorded which). This chain uses TRBV28 with TRBJ2-1; unclear D gene. CDR3 in DNA: TGTGCCACTGCTTTAAAGGGTAGAGGTACGTTCTTC. It is translated as CATALKGRGTFF.